Each of the 16 T cell receptor beta chains below was sequenced from the same sample in a study of tumor-infiltrating lymphocytes in localized non-small cell lung cancer. Sequenced by immunoSEQ multiplex PCR; TCRdb stores in-frame clones only, minus some. This repertoire shows some 14,000 clones, around two thirds found once; its top ten account for roughly 23%. The material sequenced was uninvolved lung tissue not adjacent to the tumor. These receptors all stem from a human donor with non-small cell lung cancer.

This chain links TRBV30 with TRBJ2-3; D perhaps matches TRBD2 (5 bases). V was trimmed by 0 bases and J by 2 bases, leaving 12 bases between them. Germline V gene sequence: CDR1 GTSNPN, CDR2 SVGIG (reference sequence). CDR3 length equals 15 residues. CDR3 in amino acids: CAWSVLGGNTDTQYF. Written as DNA, the CDR3 is TGTGCCTGGAGTGTACTAGGCGGAAACACAGATACGCAGTATTTT.

In this sample, this clone is medium-sized (0.01 to 0.1%). The V gene is TRBV4-1, the J gene TRBJ2-4, with TRBD1 identical over 12 bases. The CDR3 runs 15 residues. V lost 1 base to trimming and J lost 12 bases; unmatched junction nucleotides: 7. The V gene's germline CDR1 is MGHRA and CDR2 YSYEKL. CDR3 sequence reads: CASSQVGQGASTQYF. CDR3 bases: TGCGCCAGCAGCCAAGTGGGACAGGGGGCCAGCACTCAGTACTTC.

This chain uses TRBV15 with TRBJ1-5; D gene unclear. This CDR3 is 13 amino acids long. Germline V lookup: CDR1 LNHNV, CDR2 YYDKDF (reference sequence). Trimming took 5 bases from V and 4 from J, leaving 9 bases between them. CDR3 sequence: CATSPRRNQPQHF. The CDR3 region has the DNA TGTGCCACCAGCCCGAGGCGTAATCAGCCCCAGCATTTT.

The chain carries TRBV28 and TRBJ2-7; D is perhaps TRBD2 (6 bases). The CDR3 totals 14 residues. The germline V and J ends were trimmed by 7 bases and 0 bases, with 13 bases remaining between them. The V gene's germline CDR1 is MDHEN and CDR2 SYDVKM. The CDR3, as DNA: TGTGCCAGCAAGTGGGAGGCGGACTCCTACGAGCAGTACTTC. Translated, it gives CASKWEADSYEQYF.

In DNA form, the CDR3 reads TGTGCCAGCAGCTTAGGGACAGGCGGGCCCGGGGAGCTGTTTTTT. Translating it yields CASSLGTGGPGELFF. The V gene is TRBV7-2, the J gene TRBJ2-2; 7 nucleotides agree with TRBD1. CDR1 and CDR2 (germline): SGHTA, FQGNSA. Trimming at V came to 1 base and at J to 6 bases, leaving 5 bases not matched to a gene. The CDR3 is 15 residues long.

This clone was recorded only once. The chain recombines TRBV11-1 with TRBJ1-2, with D unresolved. The germline V gene has CDR1 SGHAT and CDR2 FQDESV (reference sequence). The V gene lost 8 bases and the J gene lost 2 bases, with 12 bases spanning the gap. The CDR3 sequence is 13 residues long. The CDR3 DNA is TGTGCCAGCGGCCTTGGGTTCAACTATGGCTACACCTTC. It encodes CASGLGFNYGYTF.

Within the sample, this clone is medium-sized. The chain joins TRBV19 to TRBJ1-2, with a weak D call TRBD1 (6 bases). The CDR3 is made up of 14 amino acids. V was cut by 2 bases and J by 2 bases, with 9 bases left in between. Germline V gene sequence: CDR1 LNHDA, CDR2 SQIVND (reference sequence). As DNA, the CDR3 is TGTGCCAGTAGTATACAGGGGACGAACTATGGCTACACCTTC. This codes for CASSIQGTNYGYTF.

The chain joins TRBV4-3 to TRBJ2-7; TRBD2 matches at 11 bases. V dropped 2 bases and J dropped 4; count of bases not matched to a gene: 13. The CDR3 has 18 amino acids. Germline V gene data show CDR1 as LGHNA and CDR2 as YSLEER. Here the CDR3 reads CASSQPMTSGIVRYEQYF. CDR3 nucleotides: TGCGCCAGCAGCCAACCGATGACTAGCGGGATTGTTAGATACGAGCAGTACTTC.

The chain employs TRBV28 and TRBJ2-3; TRBD1 matches 9 bases. Trimming at V came to 5 bases and at J to 2 bases, leaving 5 bases not matched to a gene. Germline loops: CDR1 MDHEN, CDR2 SYDVKM. CDR3 length: 15 residues. CDR3 DNA sequence: TGTGCCAGCAGTGGGCGGGACAGGGTCACAGATACGCAGTATTTT. Amino acids: CASSGRDRVTDTQYF.

The rearrangement uses TRBV30 and TRBJ2-7; a weak D match, TRBD2 (6 bases). CDR3 length: 15 residues. The V and J ends lost 2 bases and 0 bases respectively, with 14 bases between them. Germline loops: CDR1 GTSNPN, CDR2 SVGIG (reference sequence). The CDR3 DNA is TGTGCCTGGAGTCGGGGACTCCCGAGCTCCTACGAGCAGTACTTC. Amino acid sequence: CAWSRGLPSSYEQYF.

The V call is TRBV6-1, the J call TRBJ1-2, with no clear D. CDR3 length equals 13 residues. V lost 8 bases to trimming and J lost 2 bases, with 12 bases between them. The germline gives CDR1 MNHNS, CDR2 SASEGT. The CDR3 reads CASSTYGNYGYTF. In nucleotides, the CDR3 is TGTGCCAGCTCCACATACGGGAACTATGGCTACACCTTC.

This chain links TRBV6-4 with TRBJ2-5; D is unresolved. The V gene lost 10 bases and the J gene lost 4 bases, with 16 bases spanning the gap. Germline loops: CDR1 MRHNA, CDR2 SNTAGT. This CDR3 is 13 amino acids long. The CDR3 protein is CATAANWGETQYF. CDR3 coding DNA: TGTGCCACCGCAGCCAATTGGGGAGAGACCCAGTACTTC.

This sequence joins TRBV30 and TRBJ1-2; D not certain. This CDR3 is built from 14 residues. Per germline, CDR1 GTSNPN and CDR2 SVGIG (reference sequence). Trimming left V 4 bases short and J 1 base short, with 13 bases between. CDR3 region: CAWTSGGINYGYTF. As DNA, the CDR3 is TGTGCCTGGACATCCGGTGGGATTAACTATGGCTACACCTTC.

The rearrangement uses TRBV10-3 and TRBJ1-5; TRBD1 matches 8 bases. Trimming at V came to 2 bases and at J to 6 bases, leaving 0 bases not matched to a gene. This CDR3 is built from 13 residues. Germline CDR1 is ENHRY and CDR2 is SYGVKD. This CDR3 reads CAISEGQGQPQHF. The CDR3 nucleotides read TGTGCCATCAGTGAGGGACAGGGTCAGCCCCAGCATTTT.

This clone appeared a few times. This chain uses TRBV4-2 with TRBJ1-3; the D is unclear. Trimming took 0 bases from V and 0 from J, leaving 15 bases between them. The V gene's germline CDR1 is LGHNA and CDR2 YNFKEQ. This CDR3 region has 18 residues. The chain's CDR3 is CASSQDPTDGSSGNTIYF. The CDR3 DNA sequence: TGTGCCAGCAGCCAAGATCCTACCGACGGGAGCTCTGGAAACACCATATATTTT.

V gene TRBV15 combines with J gene TRBJ1-1; no reliable D call. Per germline, CDR1 LNHNV and CDR2 YYDKDF (reference sequence). The CDR3 runs 15 residues. Trimming removed 1 base from V and 0 bases from J, with 9 bases in between. The CDR3 reads CATSRGALMNTEAFF. In nucleotides, the CDR3 is TGTGCCACCAGCAGAGGGGCACTGATGAACACTGAAGCTTTCTTT.